The sequence of this T cell receptor beta chain was determined in a study of shared clonotypes between healthy human individuals. TCRdb keeps only in-frame clones here, not all; method: immunoSEQ multiplex PCR. Here the sample spans millions of clones, roughly nine tenths being singletons. Germline assignment: CDR1 MGHRA and CDR2 YSYEKL. V was cut by 4 bases and J by 5 bases, with 13 bases left in between. CDR3 length: 14 amino acids. The J gene is TRBJ2-3, the V gene TRBV4-1, with a possible D match to TRBD2 (7 bases). The sequencing sample was made of naive CD4+ T cells sorted from blood. Documented subset: CD45RA+ positively selected. This clonotype was obtained from a man between 18 and 29 years old in good health. CDR3 residues: CASSRGGPGDTQYF. The CDR3 coding sequence is TGCGCCAGCAGCCGGGGGGGGCCTGGAGATACGCAGTATTTT.